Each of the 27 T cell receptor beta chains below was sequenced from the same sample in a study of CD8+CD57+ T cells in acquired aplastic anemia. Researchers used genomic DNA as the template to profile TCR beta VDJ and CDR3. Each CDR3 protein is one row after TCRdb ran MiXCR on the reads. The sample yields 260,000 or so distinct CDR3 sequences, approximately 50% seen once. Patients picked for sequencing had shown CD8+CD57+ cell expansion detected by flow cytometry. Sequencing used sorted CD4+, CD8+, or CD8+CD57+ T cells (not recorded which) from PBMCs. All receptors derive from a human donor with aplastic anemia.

DNA of the CDR3: TGTGCCAGCAGTGGGCGAGGGACGGGAGACACAGATACGCAGTATTTT. This gives the protein CASSGRGTGDTDTQYF. This rearrangement joins TRBV27 to TRBJ2-3, with D possibly TRBD2 on 6 matching bases. Trimming took off 5 bases at V and 2 bases at J, with 17 bases between the two ends. The CDR3 length is 16 residues. In germline, CDR1 is MNHEY, CDR2 SMNVEV (reference sequence).

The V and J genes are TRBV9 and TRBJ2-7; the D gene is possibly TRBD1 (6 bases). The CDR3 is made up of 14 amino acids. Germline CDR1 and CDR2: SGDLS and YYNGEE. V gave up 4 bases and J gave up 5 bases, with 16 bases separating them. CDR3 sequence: CASSPTHRQDEQYF. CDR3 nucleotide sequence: TGTGCCAGCAGCCCTACCCACCGACAGGACGAGCAGTACTTC.

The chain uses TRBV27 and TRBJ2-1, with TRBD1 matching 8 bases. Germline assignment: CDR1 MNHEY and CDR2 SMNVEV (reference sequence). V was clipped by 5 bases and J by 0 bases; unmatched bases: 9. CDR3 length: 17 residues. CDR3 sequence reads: CASSPQGQVSSYNEQFF. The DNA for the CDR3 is TGTGCCAGCAGTCCCCAGGGACAGGTTAGCTCCTACAATGAGCAGTTCTTC.

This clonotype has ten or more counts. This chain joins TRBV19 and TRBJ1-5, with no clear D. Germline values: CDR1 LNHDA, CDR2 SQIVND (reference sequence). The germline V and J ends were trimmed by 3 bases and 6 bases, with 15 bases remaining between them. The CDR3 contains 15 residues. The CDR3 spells CASSIRWEFSQPQHF. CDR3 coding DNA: TGTGCCAGTAGTATTCGTTGGGAATTCAGTCAGCCCCAGCATTTT.

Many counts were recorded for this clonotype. The CDR3 protein is CASSESETGGGNTIYF. Written as DNA, the CDR3 is TGTGCCAGCAGTGAATCCGAGACAGGGGGCGGAAACACCATATATTTT. The gene calls are TRBV6-1 and TRBJ1-3, with TRBD1 matching over 10 bases. Looked up from germline, CDR1 is MNHNS and CDR2 is SASEGT. CDR3 size: 16 residues. V was clipped by 2 bases and J by 4 bases; unmatched bases: 5.

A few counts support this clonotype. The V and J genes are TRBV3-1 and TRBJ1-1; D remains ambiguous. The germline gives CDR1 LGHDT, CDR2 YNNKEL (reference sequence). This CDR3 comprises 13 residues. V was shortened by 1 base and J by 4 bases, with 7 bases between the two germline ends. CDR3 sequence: CASSQGVITEAFF. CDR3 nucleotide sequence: TGTGCCAGCAGCCAAGGCGTTATCACTGAAGCTTTCTTT. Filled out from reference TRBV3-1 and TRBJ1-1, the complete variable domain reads DTAVSQTPKYLVTQMGNDKSIKCEQNLGHDTMYWYKQDSKKFLKIMFSYNNKELIINETVPNRFSPKSPDKAHLNLHINSLELGDSAVYFCASSQGVITEAFFGQGTRLTVV.

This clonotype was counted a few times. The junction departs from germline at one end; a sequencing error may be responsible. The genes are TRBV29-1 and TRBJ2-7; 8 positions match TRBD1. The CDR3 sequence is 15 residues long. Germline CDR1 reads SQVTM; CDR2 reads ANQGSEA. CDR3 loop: CSVEEKGQGVYEQYF. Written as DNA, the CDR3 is TGCAGCGTGGAAGAGAAAGGACAGGGAGTCTACGAGCAGTACTTC.

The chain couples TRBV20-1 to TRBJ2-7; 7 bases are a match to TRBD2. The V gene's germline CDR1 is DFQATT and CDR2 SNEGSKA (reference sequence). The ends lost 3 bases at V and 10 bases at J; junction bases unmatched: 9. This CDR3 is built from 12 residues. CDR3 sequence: CSASRGGREQYF. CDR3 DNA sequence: TGCAGTGCTAGCCGTGGGGGGAGGGAACAGTACTTC.

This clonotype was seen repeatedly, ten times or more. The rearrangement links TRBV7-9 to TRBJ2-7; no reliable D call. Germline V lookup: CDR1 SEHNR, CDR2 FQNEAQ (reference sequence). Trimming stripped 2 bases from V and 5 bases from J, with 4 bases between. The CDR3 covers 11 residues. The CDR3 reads CASSLSDEQYF. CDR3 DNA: TGTGCCAGCAGCTTAAGTGACGAGCAGTACTTC.

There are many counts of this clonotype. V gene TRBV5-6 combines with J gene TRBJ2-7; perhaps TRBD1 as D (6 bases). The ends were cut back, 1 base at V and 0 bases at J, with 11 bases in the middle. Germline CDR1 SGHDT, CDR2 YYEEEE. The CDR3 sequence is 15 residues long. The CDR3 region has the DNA TGTGCCAGCAGCTTGTCGGGACAAAACTCCTACGAGCAGTACTTC. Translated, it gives CASSLSGQNSYEQYF. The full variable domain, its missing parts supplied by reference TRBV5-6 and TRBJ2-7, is DAGVTQSPTHLIKTRGQQVTLRCSPKSGHDTVSWYQQALGQGPQFIFQYYEEEERQRGNFPDRFSGHQFPNYSSELNVNALLLGDSALYLCASSLSGQNSYEQYFGPGTRLTVT.

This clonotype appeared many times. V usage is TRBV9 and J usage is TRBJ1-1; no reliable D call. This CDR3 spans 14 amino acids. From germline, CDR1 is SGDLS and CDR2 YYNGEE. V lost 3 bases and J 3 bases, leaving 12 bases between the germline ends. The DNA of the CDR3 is TGTGCCAGCAGCGAATCCGTCGGGGACACTGAAGCTTTCTTT. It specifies CASSESVGDTEAFF.

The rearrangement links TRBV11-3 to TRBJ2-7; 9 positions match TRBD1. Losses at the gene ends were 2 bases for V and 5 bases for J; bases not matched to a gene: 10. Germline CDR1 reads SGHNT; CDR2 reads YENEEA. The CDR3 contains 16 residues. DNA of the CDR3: TGTGCCAGCAGCTTACCTCGGGGACAGGGTTTCCACGAGCAGTACTTC. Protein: CASSLPRGQGFHEQYF.

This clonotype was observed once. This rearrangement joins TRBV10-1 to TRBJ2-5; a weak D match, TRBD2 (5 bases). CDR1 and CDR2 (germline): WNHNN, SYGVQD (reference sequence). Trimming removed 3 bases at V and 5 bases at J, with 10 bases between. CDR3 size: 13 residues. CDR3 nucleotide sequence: TGCGCCAGCAGTGATCGGGGTTGGGAGACCCAGTACTTC. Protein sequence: CASSDRGWETQYF.

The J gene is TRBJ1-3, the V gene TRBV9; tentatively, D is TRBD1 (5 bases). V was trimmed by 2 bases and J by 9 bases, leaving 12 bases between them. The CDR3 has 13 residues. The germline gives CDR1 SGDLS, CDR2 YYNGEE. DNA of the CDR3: TGTGCCAGCAGCGTCGAAGGGGATGGCACCATATATTTT. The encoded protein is CASSVEGDGTIYF. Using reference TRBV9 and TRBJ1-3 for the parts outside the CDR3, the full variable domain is DSGVTQTPKHLITATGQRVTLRCSPRSGDLSVYWYQQSLDQGLQFLIQYYNGEERAKGNILERFSAQQFPDLHSELNLSSLELGDSALYFCASSVEGDGTIYFGEGSWLTVV.

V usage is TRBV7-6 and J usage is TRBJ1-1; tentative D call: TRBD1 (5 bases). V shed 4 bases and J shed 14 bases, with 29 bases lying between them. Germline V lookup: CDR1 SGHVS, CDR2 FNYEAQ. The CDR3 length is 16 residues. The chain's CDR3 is CASSSRRDGSYNEQFF. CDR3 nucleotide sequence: TGTGCCAGCAGCTCGAGGAGGGACGGCTCATACAATGAGCAGTTCTTT.

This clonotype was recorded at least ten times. The CDR3 loop is CASSLAPTGGVNEQFF. The CDR3 DNA sequence: TGTGCCAGCAGCTTGGCCCCGACAGGGGGAGTCAATGAGCAGTTCTTC. The chain employs TRBV5-5 and TRBJ2-1, with TRBD1 identical over 9 bases. The V segment lost 0 bases and the J segment 6 bases; nucleotides outside the gene matches: 7. The CDR3 totals 16 residues. Germline V gene data show CDR1 as SGHKS and CDR2 as YYEKEE (reference sequence).

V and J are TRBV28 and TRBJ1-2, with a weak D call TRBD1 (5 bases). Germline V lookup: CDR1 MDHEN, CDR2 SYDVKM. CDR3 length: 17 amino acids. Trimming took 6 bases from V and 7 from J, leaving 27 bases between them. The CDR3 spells CASSSPNLGHSRVGYTF. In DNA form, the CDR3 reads TGTGCCAGCAGCTCCCCTAACCTCGGACACTCAAGGGTTGGCTACACCTTC.

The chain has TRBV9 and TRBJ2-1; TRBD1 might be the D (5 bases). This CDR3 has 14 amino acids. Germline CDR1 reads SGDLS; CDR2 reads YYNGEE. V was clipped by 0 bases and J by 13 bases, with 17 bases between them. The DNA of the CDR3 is TGTGCCAGCAGCGTAGACCAGGGCTACAATGTACAGTTCTTC. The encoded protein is CASSVDQGYNVQFF. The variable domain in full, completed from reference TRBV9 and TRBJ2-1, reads DSGVTQTPKHLITATGQRVTLRCSPRSGDLSVYWYQQSLDQGLQFLIQYYNGEERAKGNILERFSAQQFPDLHSELNLSSLELGDSALYFCASSVDQGYNVQFFGPGTRLTVL.

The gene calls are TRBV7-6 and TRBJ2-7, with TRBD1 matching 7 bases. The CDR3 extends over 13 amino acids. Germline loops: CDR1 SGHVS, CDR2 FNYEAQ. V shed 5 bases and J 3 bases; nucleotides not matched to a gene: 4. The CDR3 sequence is CASSMGQYYEQYF. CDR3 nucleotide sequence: TGTGCCAGCAGCATGGGACAGTACTACGAGCAGTACTTC.

The CDR3 DNA follows: TGTGCCATCCGGACAGGGGGCTACGAGCAGTACTTC. This translates into CAIRTGGYEQYF. V usage is TRBV10-3 and J usage is TRBJ2-7; 10 positions match TRBD1. This CDR3 has 12 residues. Germline assignment: CDR1 ENHRY and CDR2 SYGVKD. V lost 8 bases and J lost 3; bases outside the gene matches: 1.

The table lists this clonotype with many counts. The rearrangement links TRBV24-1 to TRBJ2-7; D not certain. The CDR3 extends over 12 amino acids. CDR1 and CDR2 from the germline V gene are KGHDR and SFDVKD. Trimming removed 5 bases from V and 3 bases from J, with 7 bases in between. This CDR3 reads CATSGVDYEQYF. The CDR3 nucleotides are TGTGCCACCAGTGGAGTAGACTACGAGCAGTACTTC.

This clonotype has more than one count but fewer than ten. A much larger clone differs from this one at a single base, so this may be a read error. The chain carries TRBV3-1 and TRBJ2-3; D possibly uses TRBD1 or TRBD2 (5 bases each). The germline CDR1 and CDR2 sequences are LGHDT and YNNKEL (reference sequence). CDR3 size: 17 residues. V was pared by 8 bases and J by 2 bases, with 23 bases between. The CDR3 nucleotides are TGTGCCAGCGGCTCCGGGGCCGTATGGGGCGACACAGATACGCAGTATTTT. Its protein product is CASGSGAVWGDTDTQYF.

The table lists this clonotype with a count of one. CDR3 loop: CASSAGIYEQYF. The CDR3 DNA sequence: TGTGCCAGCAGTGCCGGCATCTACGAGCAGTACTTC. This chain connects TRBV7-9 to TRBJ2-7; unclear D gene. From germline, CDR1 is SEHNR and CDR2 FQNEAQ (reference sequence). The CDR3 contains 12 residues. Between the trimmed V and J ends, which lost 6 bases and 3 bases, there was a span of 9 bases.

As DNA, the CDR3 is TGTGCCATCAGTGTGGAGACCCTTAACTACGAGCAGTACTTC. Amino acids: CAISVETLNYEQYF. This chain connects TRBV10-3 to TRBJ2-7; D unclear. Germline loops: CDR1 ENHRY, CDR2 SYGVKD. The length of the CDR3 is 14 residues. V gave up 4 bases and J gave up 3 bases, with 13 bases separating them.

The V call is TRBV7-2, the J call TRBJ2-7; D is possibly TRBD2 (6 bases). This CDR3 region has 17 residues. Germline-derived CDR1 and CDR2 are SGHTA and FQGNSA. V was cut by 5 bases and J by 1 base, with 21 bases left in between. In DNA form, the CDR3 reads TGTGCCAGCAGCCTGCGAGGGCAGACTAGGGCTTCCTACGAGCAGTACTTC. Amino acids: CASSLRGQTRASYEQYF.

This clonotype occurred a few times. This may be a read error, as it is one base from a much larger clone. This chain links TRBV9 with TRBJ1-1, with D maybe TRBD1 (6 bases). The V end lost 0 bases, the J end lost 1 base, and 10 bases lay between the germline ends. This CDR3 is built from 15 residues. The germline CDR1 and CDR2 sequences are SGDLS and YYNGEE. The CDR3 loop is CASSVEGHRNTEAFF. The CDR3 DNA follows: TGTGCCAGCAGCGTAGAGGGACACCGGAACACTGAAGCTTTCTTT.

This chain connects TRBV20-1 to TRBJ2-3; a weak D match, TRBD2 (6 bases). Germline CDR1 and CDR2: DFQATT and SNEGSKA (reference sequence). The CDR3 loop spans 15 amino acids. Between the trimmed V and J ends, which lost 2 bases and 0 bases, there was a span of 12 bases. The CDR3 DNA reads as TGCAGTGCTAGACCCGTGGGGGGAAGCACAGATACGCAGTATTTT. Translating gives CSARPVGGSTDTQYF.